What follows are 24 T cell receptor beta chains derived from one specimen sequenced in a study of Ad26.COV2.S vaccination and SARS-CoV-2 variants. Libraries were prepared by immunoSEQ multiplex PCR; TCRdb keeps only in-frame clonotypes and omits some of them. The sample has about 280,000 clones, approximately 87% seen once. The treatment is: roughly 20 received Ad26.COV2.S at low or high dose, single or two shots; about five received placebo; per-sample allocation not given. Sampling happened 63 days after the first vaccine or placebo injection. The source material was peripheral blood, sampled in a trial of Ad26.COV2.S vaccine versus placebo. These receptors originate from a person aged 18 to 59 who received the Ad26.COV2.S COVID-19 vaccine or a placebo.

The rearrangement joins TRBV19 to TRBJ1-2, with D possibly being TRBD1 (5 bases). The germline V and J ends were trimmed by 7 bases and 4 bases, with 22 bases remaining between them. In germline, CDR1 is LNHDA, CDR2 SQIVND (reference sequence). There are 16 residues in the CDR3. The CDR3 reads CASIDRGPRGSYGYTF. CDR3 bases: TGTGCCAGTATCGATAGGGGCCCTCGCGGGAGCTATGGCTACACCTTC.

Worth noting for this clone: The same CDR3 arises from other DNA sequences in this sample as well. V and J are TRBV18 and TRBJ1-1; D ambiguous. Trimming pared 3 bases from V and 3 bases from J, leaving 8 bases between. Germline CDR1 and CDR2: KGHSH and LQKENI. This CDR3 is built from 13 residues. The chain's CDR3 is CASSPGQDTEAFF. Written as DNA, the CDR3 is TGTGCCAGCTCACCGGGTCAGGACACTGAAGCTTTCTTT.

The rearrangement joins TRBV25-1 to TRBJ2-5; D not certain. The CDR3 is made up of 14 amino acids. CDR1 is MGHDK, CDR2 SYGVNS, per germline. The V and J ends lost 5 bases and 3 bases respectively, with 13 bases between them. This chain's CDR3 is CASSPMVGKETQYF. The CDR3 DNA is TGTGCCAGCAGTCCCATGGTGGGGAAAGAGACCCAGTACTTC.

In its sample, this clone was seen once. The genes are TRBV3-1 (or the pseudogene TRBV3-2) and TRBJ1-6; 7 bases map to TRBD1. This CDR3 has 18 residues. J gave up 0 bases and V 0 bases, and 5 bases lay outside the gene matches. Germline CDR1 LGHDT, CDR2 YNNKEL (reference sequence). The CDR3, as DNA: TGTGCCAGCAGCCAAGATATCGGGACAGTCTCCTATAATTCACCCCTCCACTTT. It translates to CASSQDIGTVSYNSPLHF.

This clone was counted once. Different DNA sequences within this sample yield the same CDR3. The rearrangement uses TRBV28 and TRBJ1-2; perhaps TRBD1 as D (5 bases). From germline, CDR1 is MDHEN and CDR2 SYDVKM. This CDR3 is 12 amino acids long. Trimming took off 2 bases at V and 5 bases at J, with 6 bases between the two ends. This chain's CDR3 is CASSLGGYGYTF. As DNA, the CDR3 is TGTGCCAGCAGTTTAGGGGGATATGGCTACACCTTC.

The chain has TRBV11-3 and TRBJ2-2; no clear D. The ends were cut back, 3 bases at V and 5 bases at J, with 7 bases in the middle. Per the germline V gene, CDR1 is SGHNT and CDR2 is YENEEA. CDR3 length equals 13 residues. This chain's CDR3 is CASSFEATGELFF. DNA of the CDR3: TGTGCCAGCAGCTTTGAAGCAACCGGGGAGCTGTTTTTT. Full variable domain (outside the CDR3, taken from reference TRBV11-3 and TRBJ2-2): EAGVVQSPRYKIIEKKQPVAFWCNPISGHNTLYWYLQNLGQGPELLIRYENEEAVDDSQLPKDRFSAERLKGVDSTLKIQPAELGDSAVYLCASSFEATGELFFGEGSRLTVL.

This chain uses TRBV10-2 with TRBJ1-5; D is possibly TRBD1 (6 bases). CDR1 and CDR2 (germline): WSHSY, SAAADI. V shed 7 bases and J shed 4 bases, with 14 bases lying between them. The CDR3 length is 14 residues. CDR3 nucleotide sequence: TGCGCCAGCACCGAGGACAGCCTAAATCAGCCCCAGCATTTT. This encodes CASTEDSLNQPQHF.

The CDR3 sequence is CASTSSGANVLTF. CDR3 bases: TGTGCCAGCACCAGCTCTGGGGCCAACGTCCTGACTTTC. The J gene is TRBJ2-6, the V gene TRBV2; D gene uncertain. The V gene lost 7 bases and the J gene lost 0 bases, with 4 bases spanning the gap. This CDR3 spans 13 amino acids. Germline V gene sequence: CDR1 SNHLY, CDR2 FYNNEI.

This clone was recorded once. The CDR3 is CAWGEIETGSGEQFF. The CDR3 DNA reads TGTGCCTGGGGGGAGATTGAGACTGGGTCAGGTGAGCAGTTCTTC. The chain has TRBV30 and TRBJ2-1; possible D gene TRBD2, 5 bases. Germline CDR1 reads GTSNPN; CDR2 reads SVGIG (reference sequence). Trimming removed 5 bases at V and 9 bases at J, with 23 bases between. There are 15 residues in the CDR3.

This chain uses TRBV10-3 with TRBJ2-3, with TRBD1 as a possible D gene (6 bases). Trimming removed 5 bases from V and 2 bases from J, with 14 bases in between. Germline V gene lookup returns CDR1 ENHRY and CDR2 SYGVKD. The CDR3 has 15 residues. The CDR3 reads CAISTGMWDTDTQYF. The CDR3 nucleotides read TGTGCCATCAGTACAGGGATGTGGGACACAGATACGCAGTATTTT.

Regarding this clone: Different DNA sequences within this sample yield the same CDR3. The V gene is TRBV4-1, the J gene TRBJ1-2; D possibly corresponds to TRBD1 (6 bases). CDR1 and CDR2 (germline): MGHRA, YSYEKL. The CDR3 extends over 14 amino acids. Trimming left V 1 base short and J 2 bases short, with 8 bases between. CDR3 protein: CASSQAGQNYGYTF. In DNA, the CDR3 is TGCGCCAGCAGCCAAGCCGGACAGAACTATGGCTACACCTTC.

The chain has TRBV9 and TRBJ2-1; TRBD1 matches 7 bases. Germline V CDR1 and CDR2: SGDLS, YYNGEE. The CDR3 has 15 amino acids. V dropped 3 bases and J dropped 2; count of bases not matched to a gene: 5. CDR3 sequence (DNA): TGTGCCAGCAGCGCAGGGACAGTTCCCTACAATGAGCAGTTCTTC. Translation: CASSAGTVPYNEQFF.

V gene TRBV7-2 combines with J gene TRBJ1-1, with D possibly being TRBD1 (5 bases). Trimming removed 1 base at V and 1 base at J, with 16 bases between. CDR3 size: 17 residues. Germline loops: CDR1 SGHTA, CDR2 FQGNSA. The CDR3 spells CASSLGGPPQGNTEAFF. The CDR3 DNA reads TGTGCCAGCAGCTTAGGAGGGCCTCCGCAGGGGAACACTGAAGCTTTCTTT. Using reference TRBV7-2 and TRBJ1-1 for the parts outside the CDR3, the full variable domain is GAGVSQSPSNKVTEKGKDVELRCDPISGHTALYWYRQSLGQGLEFLIYFQGNSAPDKSGLPSDRFSAERTGGSVSTLTIQRTQQEDSAVYLCASSLGGPPQGNTEAFFGQGTRLTVV.

This sequence joins TRBV5-1 and TRBJ1-5, with a tentative D call TRBD1 (5 bases). The CDR3 covers 14 residues. V lost 0 bases and J 3 bases, leaving 7 bases between the germline ends. Germline V gene data show CDR1 as SGHRS and CDR2 as YFSETQ. CDR3 sequence (DNA): TGCGCCAGCAGCTTGGGACAGTTCAATCAGCCCCAGCATTTT. Translated, it gives CASSLGQFNQPQHF.

This chain joins TRBV19 and TRBJ1-5; a weak D match, TRBD1 (5 bases). The CDR3 totals 15 residues. CDR1 is LNHDA and CDR2 is SQIVND in the germline V gene (reference sequence). V lost 2 bases to trimming and J lost 2 bases, with 10 bases between them. The DNA of the CDR3 is TGTGCCAGTAGTATACGTTGGGGCGGCAATCAGCCCCAGCATTTT. It translates to CASSIRWGGNQPQHF.

The genes are TRBV24-1 and TRBJ2-3; the D call may be TRBD1 or TRBD2 (5 bases each). CDR1 KGHDR and CDR2 SFDVKD come from the germline V gene. This CDR3 is built from 14 residues. V shed 4 bases and J shed 4 bases, with 11 bases lying between them. Here the CDR3 DNA reads TGTGCCACCAGTGACTTCAGAGGGGCAGATACGCAGTATTTT. Protein: CATSDFRGADTQYF.

This chain links TRBV4-1 with TRBJ2-3; no firm D call. The CDR3 loop spans 18 amino acids. Germline V gene sequence: CDR1 MGHRA, CDR2 YSYEKL. With 0 bases removed from V and 1 base from J, the gap between germline ends came to 17 bases. The CDR3 loop reads CASSQEGPLSSGTDTQYF. DNA of the CDR3: TGCGCCAGCAGCCAAGAGGGCCCATTGTCCTCTGGCACAGATACGCAGTATTTT.

The chain has TRBV12-5 and TRBJ1-2, with 7 bases fitting TRBD1. After removal of 1 base from V and 6 bases from J, the junction contained 5 bases not matched to a gene. The CDR3 totals 14 residues. Germline lookup yields CDR1 LGHNT and CDR2 FRNRAP. The CDR3 is CASGLASDRDGYTF. The CDR3 nucleotides are TGTGCTAGTGGTTTGGCCTCTGACAGGGATGGCTACACCTTC.

Only one count was recorded for this clone. The chain is built from TRBV19 and TRBJ1-5; D unclear. Germline CDR1 LNHDA, CDR2 SQIVND (reference sequence). This CDR3 is built from 13 residues. V dropped 7 bases and J dropped 0 bases, with 7 bases sitting between them. The CDR3 loop reads CASTPYSNQPQHF. CDR3 bases: TGTGCCAGTACCCCTTATAGCAATCAGCCCCAGCATTTT.

This chain connects TRBV24-1 to TRBJ2-1, with 15 positions matching TRBD2. The ends lost 9 bases at V and 13 bases at J; junction bases unmatched: 9. This CDR3 has 14 amino acids. CDR1 and CDR2 from the germline V gene are KGHDR and SFDVKD. DNA of the CDR3: TGTGCCACCGGGGCCGGACTAGCGGGGGGGCCCCAGTTCTTC. Amino acid sequence: CATGAGLAGGPQFF.

V usage is TRBV5-1 and J usage is TRBJ2-5; 12 bases match TRBD1. J lost 5 bases, V lost 7 bases, and 9 bases had no gene match. Germline values: CDR1 SGHRS, CDR2 YFSETQ. The CDR3 length is 15 residues. The CDR3 nucleotides read TGCGCCAGCGAGACCGGGACAGGGGGCGTCGAGACCCAGTACTTC. Translating it yields CASETGTGGVETQYF.

This clone was seen a single time. The V and J genes are TRBV5-1 and TRBJ2-5; 12 bases agree with TRBD2. From germline, CDR1 is SGHRS and CDR2 YFSETQ. The CDR3 is 14 residues long. The J segment lost 1 base and the V segment lost 5 bases, leaving 0 bases of the junction unmatched. In nucleotides, the CDR3 is TGCGCCAGCAGACTAGCGGGGGGCCAAGAGACCCAGTACTTC. Its protein is CASRLAGGQETQYF. The variable domain in full, completed from reference TRBV5-1 and TRBJ2-5, reads KAGVTQTPRYLIKTRGQQVTLSCSPISGHRSVSWYQQTPGQGLQFLFEYFSETQRNKGNFPGRFSGRQFSNSRSEMNVSTLELGDSALYLCASRLAGGQETQYFGPGTRLLVL.

In regard to this clone: Compared with germline, one end of the junction differs, possibly owing to a read error. The chain has TRBV7-7 and TRBJ2-7; maybe TRBD1 (6 bases). From germline, CDR1 is SSHAT and CDR2 FNYEAQ (reference sequence). This CDR3 is 14 amino acids long. The DNA for the CDR3 is TGTGCTAGCAGCCGAAACAGGGACTCCTACGAGCAGTACTTC. Translated, it gives CASSRNRDSYEQYF.

CDR3: CASSQDRVAGGGNSPLHF. DNA of the CDR3: TGTGCCAGCAGCCAAGATCGCGTTGCTGGGGGAGGTAATTCACCCCTCCACTTT. This chain connects TRBV4-2 to TRBJ1-6, with D possibly being TRBD1 (5 bases). Between the trimmed V and J ends, which lost 0 bases and 6 bases, there was a span of 18 bases. Germline V gene sequence: CDR1 LGHNA, CDR2 YNFKEQ. The length of the CDR3 is 18 residues.